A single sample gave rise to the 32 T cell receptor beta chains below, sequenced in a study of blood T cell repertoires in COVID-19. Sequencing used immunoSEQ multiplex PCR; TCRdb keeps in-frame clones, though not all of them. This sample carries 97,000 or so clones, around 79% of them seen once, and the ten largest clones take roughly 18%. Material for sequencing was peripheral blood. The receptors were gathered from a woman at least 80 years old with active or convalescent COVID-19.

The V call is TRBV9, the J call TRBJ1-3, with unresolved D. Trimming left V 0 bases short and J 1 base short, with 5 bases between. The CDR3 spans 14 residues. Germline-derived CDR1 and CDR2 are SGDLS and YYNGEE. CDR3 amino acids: CASSVVGSGNTIYF. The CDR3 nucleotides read TGTGCCAGCAGCGTAGTCGGTTCTGGAAACACCATATATTTT.

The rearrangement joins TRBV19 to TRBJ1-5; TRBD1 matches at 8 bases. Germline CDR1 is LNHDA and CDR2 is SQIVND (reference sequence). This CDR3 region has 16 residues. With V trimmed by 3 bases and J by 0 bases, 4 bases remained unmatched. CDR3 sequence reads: CASSIRTGYSNQPQHF. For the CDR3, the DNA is TGTGCCAGTAGTATTCGGACAGGGTATAGCAATCAGCCCCAGCATTTT.

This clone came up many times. In nucleotides, the CDR3 is TGTGCCAGCAGTTCACAAGTTGGAGGATCTGAAGCTTTCTTT. Translation gives CASSSQVGGSEAFF. The gene calls are TRBV6-5 and TRBJ1-1; D remains unclear. The germline V gene has CDR1 MNHEY and CDR2 SVGAGI. This CDR3 is built from 14 residues. Trimming removed 4 bases at V and 6 bases at J, with 15 bases between.

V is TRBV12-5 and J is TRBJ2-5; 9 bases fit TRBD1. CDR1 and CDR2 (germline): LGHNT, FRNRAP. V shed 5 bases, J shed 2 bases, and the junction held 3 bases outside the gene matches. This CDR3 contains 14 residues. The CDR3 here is CASGHGTGQETQYF. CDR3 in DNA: TGTGCTAGTGGTCATGGGACAGGGCAAGAGACCCAGTACTTC. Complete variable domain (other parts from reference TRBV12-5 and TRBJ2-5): DARVTQTPRHKVTEMGQEVTMRCQPILGHNTVFWYRQTMMQGLELLAYFRNRAPLDDSGMPKDRFSAEMPDATLATLKIQPSEPRDSAVYFCASGHGTGQETQYFGPGTRLLVL.

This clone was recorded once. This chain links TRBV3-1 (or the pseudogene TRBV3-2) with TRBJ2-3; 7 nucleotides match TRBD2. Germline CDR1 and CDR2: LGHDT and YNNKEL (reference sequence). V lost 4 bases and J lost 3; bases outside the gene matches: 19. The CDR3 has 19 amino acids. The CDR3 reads CASSPVPGRERDRTDTQYF. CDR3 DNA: TGTGCCAGCAGCCCGGTCCCGGGTCGAGAGCGGGATAGGACAGATACGCAGTATTTT.

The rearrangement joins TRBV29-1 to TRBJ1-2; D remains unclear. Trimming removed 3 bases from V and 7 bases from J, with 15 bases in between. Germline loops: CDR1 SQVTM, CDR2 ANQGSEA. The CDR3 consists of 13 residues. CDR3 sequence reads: CSVETGSRGGYTF. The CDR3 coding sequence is TGCAGCGTTGAGACCGGGTCTCGGGGTGGCTACACCTTC.

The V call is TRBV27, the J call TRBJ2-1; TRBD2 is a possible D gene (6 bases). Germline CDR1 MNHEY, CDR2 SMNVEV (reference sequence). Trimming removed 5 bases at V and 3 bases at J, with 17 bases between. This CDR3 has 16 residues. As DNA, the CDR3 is TGTGCCAGCAGTCCGACCCCGGGACTTGGCTACAATGAGCAGTTCTTC. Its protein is CASSPTPGLGYNEQFF.

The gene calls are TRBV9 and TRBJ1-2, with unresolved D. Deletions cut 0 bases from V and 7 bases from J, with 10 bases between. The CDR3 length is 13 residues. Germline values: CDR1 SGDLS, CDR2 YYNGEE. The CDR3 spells CASSVDGSGGYTF. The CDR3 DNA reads TGTGCCAGCAGCGTAGACGGGAGCGGTGGCTACACCTTC.

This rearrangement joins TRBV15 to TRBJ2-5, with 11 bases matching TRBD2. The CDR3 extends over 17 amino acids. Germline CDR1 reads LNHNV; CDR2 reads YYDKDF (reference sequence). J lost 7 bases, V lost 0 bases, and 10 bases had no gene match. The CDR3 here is CATSRDSGRAPGVTQYF. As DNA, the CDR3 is TGTGCCACCAGCAGAGATAGCGGGAGGGCCCCTGGTGTGACCCAGTACTTC.

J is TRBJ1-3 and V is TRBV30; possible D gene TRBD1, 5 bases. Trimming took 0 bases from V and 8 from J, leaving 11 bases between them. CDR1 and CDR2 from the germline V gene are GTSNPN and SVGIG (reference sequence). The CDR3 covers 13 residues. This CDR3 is CAWSVQGVYTIYF. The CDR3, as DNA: TGTGCCTGGAGTGTACAAGGGGTATACACCATATATTTT.

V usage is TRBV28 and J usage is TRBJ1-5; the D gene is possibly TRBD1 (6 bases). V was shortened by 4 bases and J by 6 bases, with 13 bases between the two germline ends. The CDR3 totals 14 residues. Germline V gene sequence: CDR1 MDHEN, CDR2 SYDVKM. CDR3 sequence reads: CASSSPGEGQPQHF. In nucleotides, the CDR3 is TGTGCCAGCAGTTCCCCAGGGGAGGGTCAGCCCCAGCATTTT.

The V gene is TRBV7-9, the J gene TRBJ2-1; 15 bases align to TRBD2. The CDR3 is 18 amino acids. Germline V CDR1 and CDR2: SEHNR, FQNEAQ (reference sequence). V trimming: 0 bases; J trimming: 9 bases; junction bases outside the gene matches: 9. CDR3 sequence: CASSLASGGLAGGIEQFF. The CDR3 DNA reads TGTGCCAGCAGCTTAGCGTCGGGCGGACTAGCGGGAGGGATTGAGCAGTTCTTC. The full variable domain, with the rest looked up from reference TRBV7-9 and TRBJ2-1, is DTGVSQNPRHKITKRGQNVTFRCDPISEHNRLYWYRQTLGQGPEFLTYFQNEAQLEKSRLLSDRFSAERPKGSFSTLEIQRTEQGDSAMYLCASSLASGGLAGGIEQFFGPGTRLTVL.

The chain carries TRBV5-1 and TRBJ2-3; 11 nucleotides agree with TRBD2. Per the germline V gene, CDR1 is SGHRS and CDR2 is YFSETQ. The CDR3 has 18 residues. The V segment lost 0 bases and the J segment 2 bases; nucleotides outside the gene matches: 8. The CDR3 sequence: CASSLAPSGRRYTDTQYF. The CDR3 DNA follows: TGCGCCAGCAGCTTGGCCCCTAGCGGGAGGCGTTACACAGATACGCAGTATTTT.

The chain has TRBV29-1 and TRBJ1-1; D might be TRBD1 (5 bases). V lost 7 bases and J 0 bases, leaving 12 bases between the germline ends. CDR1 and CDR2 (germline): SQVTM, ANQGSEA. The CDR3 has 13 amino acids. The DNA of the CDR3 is TGCAGCGCCGACAGCCTTATGAACACTGAAGCTTTCTTT. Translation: CSADSLMNTEAFF. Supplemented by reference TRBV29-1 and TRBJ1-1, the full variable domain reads SAVISQKPSRDICQRGTSLTIQCQVDSQVTMMFWYRQQPGQSLTLIATANQGSEATYESGFVIDKFPISRPNLTFSTLTVSNMSPEDSSIYLCSADSLMNTEAFFGQGTRLTVV.

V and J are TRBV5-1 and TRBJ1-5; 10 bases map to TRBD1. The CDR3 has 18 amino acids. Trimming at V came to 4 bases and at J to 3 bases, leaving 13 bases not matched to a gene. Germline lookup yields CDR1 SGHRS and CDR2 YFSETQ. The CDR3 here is CASSALPTGTGDNQPQHF. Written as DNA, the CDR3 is TGCGCCAGCAGCGCACTCCCCACTGGGACAGGGGACAATCAGCCCCAGCATTTT. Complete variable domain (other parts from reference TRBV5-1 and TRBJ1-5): KAGVTQTPRYLIKTRGQQVTLSCSPISGHRSVSWYQQTPGQGLQFLFEYFSETQRNKGNFPGRFSGRQFSNSRSEMNVSTLELGDSALYLCASSALPTGTGDNQPQHFGDGTRLSIL.

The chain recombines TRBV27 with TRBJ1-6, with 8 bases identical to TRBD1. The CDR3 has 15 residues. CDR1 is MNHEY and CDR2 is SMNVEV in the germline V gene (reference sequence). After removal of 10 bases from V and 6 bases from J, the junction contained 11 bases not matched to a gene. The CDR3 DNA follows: TGTGCCACCAAGACAGGGGCCGTCGGTAATTCACCCCTCCACTTT. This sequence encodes CATKTGAVGNSPLHF.

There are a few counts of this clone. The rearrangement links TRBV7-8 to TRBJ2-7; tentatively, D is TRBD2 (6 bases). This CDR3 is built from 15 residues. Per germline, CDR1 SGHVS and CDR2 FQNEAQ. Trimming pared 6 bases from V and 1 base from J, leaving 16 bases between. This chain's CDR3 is CASSLTLAASYEQYF. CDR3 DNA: TGTGCCAGCAGTTTGACCTTAGCGGCGTCCTACGAGCAGTACTTC.

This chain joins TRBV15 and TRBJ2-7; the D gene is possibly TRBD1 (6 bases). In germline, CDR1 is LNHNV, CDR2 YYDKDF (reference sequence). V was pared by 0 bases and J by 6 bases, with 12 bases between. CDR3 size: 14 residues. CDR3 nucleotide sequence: TGTGCCACCAGCAGAGACACAGGGACCGGCGAGCAGTACTTC. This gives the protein CATSRDTGTGEQYF.

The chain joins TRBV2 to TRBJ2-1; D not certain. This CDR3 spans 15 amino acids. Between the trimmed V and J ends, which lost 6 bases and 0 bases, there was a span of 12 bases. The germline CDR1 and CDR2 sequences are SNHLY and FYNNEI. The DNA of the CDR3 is TGTGCCAGCAGCGTACTCGCAAGCTCCTACAATGAGCAGTTCTTC. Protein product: CASSVLASSYNEQFF.

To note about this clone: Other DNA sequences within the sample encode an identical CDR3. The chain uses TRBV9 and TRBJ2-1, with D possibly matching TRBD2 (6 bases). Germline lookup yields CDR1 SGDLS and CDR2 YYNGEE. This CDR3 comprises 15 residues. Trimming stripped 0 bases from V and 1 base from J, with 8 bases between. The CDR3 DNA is TGTGCCAGCAGCGTAGCGGGAGATTCCTACAATGAGCAGTTCTTC. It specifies CASSVAGDSYNEQFF.

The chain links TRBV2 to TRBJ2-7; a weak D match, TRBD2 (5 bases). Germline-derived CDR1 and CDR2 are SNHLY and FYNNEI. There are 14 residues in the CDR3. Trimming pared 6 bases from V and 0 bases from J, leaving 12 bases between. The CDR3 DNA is TGTGCCAGCAGCCAACTAGACCGCTCCTACGAGCAGTACTTC. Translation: CASSQLDRSYEQYF.

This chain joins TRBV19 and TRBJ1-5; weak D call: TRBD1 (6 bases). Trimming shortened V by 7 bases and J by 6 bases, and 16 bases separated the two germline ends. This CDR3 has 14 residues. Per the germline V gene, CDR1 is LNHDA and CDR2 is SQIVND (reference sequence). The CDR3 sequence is CASTYPGVGQPQHF. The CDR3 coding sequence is TGTGCCAGTACTTATCCAGGGGTGGGTCAGCCCCAGCATTTT.

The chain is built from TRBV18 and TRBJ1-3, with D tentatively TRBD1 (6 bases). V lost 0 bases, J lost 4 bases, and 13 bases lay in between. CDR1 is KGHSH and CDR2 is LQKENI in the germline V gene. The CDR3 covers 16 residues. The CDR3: CASSPPAGALGNTIYF. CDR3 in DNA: TGTGCCAGCTCACCACCCGCAGGGGCGCTGGGAAACACCATATATTTT.

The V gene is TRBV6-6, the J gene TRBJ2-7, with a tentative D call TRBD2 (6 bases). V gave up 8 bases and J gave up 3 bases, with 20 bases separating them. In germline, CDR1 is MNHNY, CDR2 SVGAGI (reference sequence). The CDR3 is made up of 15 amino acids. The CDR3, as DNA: TGTGCCAGCGGTCAGGACTACCAAATTAACTACGAGCAGTACTTC. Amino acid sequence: CASGQDYQINYEQYF.

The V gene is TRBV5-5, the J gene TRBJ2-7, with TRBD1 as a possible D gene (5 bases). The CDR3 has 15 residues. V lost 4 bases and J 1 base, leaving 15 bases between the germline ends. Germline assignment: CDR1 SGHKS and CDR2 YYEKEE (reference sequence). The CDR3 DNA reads TGTGCCAGCAGCCCCAGGTGGGGCGCATCCTACGAGCAGTACTTC. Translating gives CASSPRWGASYEQYF.

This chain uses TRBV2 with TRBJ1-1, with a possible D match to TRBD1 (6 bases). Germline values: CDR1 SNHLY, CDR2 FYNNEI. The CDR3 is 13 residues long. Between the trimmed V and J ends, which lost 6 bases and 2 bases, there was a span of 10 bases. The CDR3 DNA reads TGTGCCAGCAGACCAGGGGCCAACACTGAAGCTTTCTTT. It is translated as CASRPGANTEAFF.

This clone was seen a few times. The CDR3 nucleotides are TGTGCCAGCAATTCAGGAGGAGCTAACACCGGGGAGCTGTTTTTT. Translation gives CASNSGGANTGELFF. J is TRBJ2-2 and V is TRBV6-5; a possible D gene is TRBD2 (5 bases). V lost 7 bases and J 2 bases, leaving 14 bases between the germline ends. The CDR3 runs to 15 residues. CDR1 is MNHEY and CDR2 is SVGAGI in the germline V gene.

The CDR3 protein is CASSLAHSYGYTF. The CDR3 coding sequence is TGTGCCAGCAGCTTAGCGCACAGCTATGGCTACACCTTC. The chain combines TRBV7-8 with TRBJ1-2; D gene unclear. The germline gives CDR1 SGHVS, CDR2 FQNEAQ. The CDR3 covers 13 residues. The V end lost 0 bases, the J end lost 4 bases, and 6 bases lay between the germline ends.

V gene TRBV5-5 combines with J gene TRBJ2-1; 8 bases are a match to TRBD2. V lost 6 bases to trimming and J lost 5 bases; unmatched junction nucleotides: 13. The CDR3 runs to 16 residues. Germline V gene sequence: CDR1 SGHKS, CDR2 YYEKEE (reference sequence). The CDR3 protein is CASTLGSREANNEQFF. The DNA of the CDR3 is TGTGCCAGCACTTTGGGGTCGCGGGAGGCCAACAATGAGCAGTTCTTC.

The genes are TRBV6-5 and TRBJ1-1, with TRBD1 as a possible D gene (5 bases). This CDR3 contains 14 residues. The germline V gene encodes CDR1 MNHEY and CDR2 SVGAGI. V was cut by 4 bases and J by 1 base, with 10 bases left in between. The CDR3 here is CASSLGQPNTEAFF. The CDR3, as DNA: TGTGCCAGCAGTTTGGGGCAGCCGAACACTGAAGCTTTCTTT.

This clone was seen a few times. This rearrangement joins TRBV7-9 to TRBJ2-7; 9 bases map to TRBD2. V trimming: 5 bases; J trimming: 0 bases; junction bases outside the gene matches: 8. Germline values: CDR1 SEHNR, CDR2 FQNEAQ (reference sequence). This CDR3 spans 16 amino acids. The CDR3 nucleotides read TGTGCCAGCAGCCCCCCCCTAGCGGGAAGCTCCTACGAGCAGTACTTC. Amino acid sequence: CASSPPLAGSSYEQYF.

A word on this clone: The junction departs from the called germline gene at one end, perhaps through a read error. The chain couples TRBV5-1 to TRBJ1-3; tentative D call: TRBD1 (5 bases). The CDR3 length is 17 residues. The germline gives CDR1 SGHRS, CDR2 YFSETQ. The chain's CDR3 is CASSLTLQGSSGNTIYF. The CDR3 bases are TGTGCCAGCAGCTTGACCTTGCAGGGAAGCTCTGGAAACACCATATATTTT.